A single sample gave rise to the 26 T cell receptor beta chains below, sequenced in a study of blood T cells in healthy people across ages. Combining a sample-barcoded 5' primer with a J-beta primer mix, a second PCR ran for roughly 7 to 12 cycles. TCRdb reprocessed the 5' RACE reads with MiXCR, giving one entry per CDR3 protein. The sample holds more than 800,000 distinct CDR3 sequences, 29% seen once. The source material was blood. The receptors originated from a woman aged 80 or over in good health.

This clonotype was recorded at least ten times. V and J are TRBV7-9 and TRBJ1-2; 8 nucleotides align to TRBD1. The CDR3 contains 14 residues. J gave up 7 bases and V 5 bases, and 9 bases lay outside the gene matches. Germline V gene sequence: CDR1 SEHNR, CDR2 FQNEAQ (reference sequence). Here the CDR3 reads CASSVGQVTSGYTF. The CDR3 DNA follows: TGTGCCAGCAGCGTGGGACAGGTCACGAGTGGCTACACCTTC.

The J gene is TRBJ2-3, the V gene TRBV6-5; 7 bases match TRBD2. The CDR3 has 15 residues. V lost 5 bases and J lost 2; bases outside the gene matches: 7. Per the germline V gene, CDR1 is MNHEY and CDR2 is SVGAGI. CDR3 DNA: TGTGCCAGCAGTAGGGACTATGAGAACACAGATACGCAGTATTTT. Encoded protein: CASSRDYENTDTQYF.

This clonotype appeared many times. The rearrangement uses TRBV27 and TRBJ2-1; 8 bases are a match to TRBD2. The CDR3 totals 14 residues. Unmatched junction bases numbered 2, after V lost 1 base and J lost 6 bases. Germline CDR1 reads MNHEY; CDR2 reads SMNVEV (reference sequence). This CDR3 reads CASSLYAGGNEQFF. The DNA for the CDR3 is TGTGCCAGCAGTTTATACGCGGGGGGCAATGAGCAGTTCTTC.

Many counts were recorded for this clonotype. V and J are TRBV2 and TRBJ2-5; maybe TRBD1 (6 bases). Trimming left V 6 bases short and J 5 bases short, with 13 bases between. Looked up from germline, CDR1 is SNHLY and CDR2 is FYNNEI. This CDR3 comprises 13 residues. The CDR3 region has the DNA TGTGCCAGCAGCAGACAGGCGGTGGAGACCCAGTACTTC. Translated, it gives CASSRQAVETQYF.

A word on this clonotype: The junction does not match germline at one end; this may be a read error. The chain couples TRBV6-6 to TRBJ1-4, with 8 bases matching TRBD1. The CDR3 is made up of 15 amino acids. Germline V CDR1 and CDR2: MNHNY, SVGAGI (reference sequence). The CDR3 nucleotides are TGTGCCAGCGGCCAAGACAGGGGATATAGTGAAAAACGGTTTTTT. Translation gives CASGQDRGYSEKRFF.

To note about this clonotype: One base away lies a much larger clone, so this may be a sequencing read error. The chain uses TRBV12-3 or TRBV12-4 and TRBJ1-1; D is uncertain. V was pared by 6 bases and J by 10 bases, with 18 bases between. This CDR3 has 13 amino acids. The CDR3 spells CASRLQADAGAFF. Written as DNA, the CDR3 is TGTGCCAGCAGACTGCAGGCGGACGCTGGAGCTTTCTTT.

There are many counts of this clonotype. The chain couples TRBV15 to TRBJ2-5; D is unclear. This CDR3 contains 14 residues. Looked up from germline, CDR1 is LNHNV and CDR2 is YYDKDF (reference sequence). V was shortened by 0 bases and J by 4 bases, with 9 bases between the two germline ends. DNA for the CDR3: TGTGCCACCAGCAGAGAACGCAGGCTAGAGACCCAGTACTTC. The encoded protein is CATSRERRLETQYF.

For this clonotype: A much bigger clone sits one base away, suggesting this may be a read error. The chain employs TRBV27 and TRBJ2-7; 7 nucleotides agree with TRBD1. Trimming took 2 bases from V and 9 from J; bases not matched to a gene: 13. Germline V gives CDR1 MNHEY, CDR2 SMNVEV (reference sequence). The CDR3 covers 15 residues. The CDR3 region is CASSLPDRQRLGQYF. The CDR3 region has the DNA TGTGCCAGCAGTTTACCGGACAGGCAACGCCTAGGGCAGTACTTC.

Ten or more counts support this clonotype. The chain has TRBV20-1 and TRBJ2-1; D may be TRBD1 (6 bases). V was cut by 6 bases and J by 3 bases, with 15 bases left in between. Germline V gives CDR1 DFQATT, CDR2 SNEGSKA (reference sequence). The CDR3 runs to 14 residues. The CDR3 loop reads CSATTGSYYNEQFF. Here the CDR3 DNA reads TGCAGTGCAACGACAGGCTCTTACTACAATGAGCAGTTCTTC.

Concerning this clonotype: Given a much more abundant clone one base away, this may be a read error. The CDR3 DNA sequence: TGCAGTGCTAGAAGGACAGGGGAGAAGGACTATGGCTACAACTTC. Its protein is CSARRTGEKDYGYNF. The V gene is TRBV20-1, the J gene TRBJ1-2; 9 nucleotides agree with TRBD1. Germline CDR1 and CDR2: DFQATT and SNEGSKA (reference sequence). This CDR3 spans 15 amino acids.

The rearrangement uses TRBV27 and TRBJ1-6, with D possibly being TRBD1 (5 bases). CDR3 length: 15 amino acids. Trimming pared 2 bases from V and 4 bases from J, leaving 9 bases between. CDR1 is MNHEY, CDR2 SMNVEV, per germline (reference sequence). Here the CDR3 DNA reads TGTGCCAGCAGTTTAAGTACAGGTTATAATTCACCCCTCCACTTT. Amino acids: CASSLSTGYNSPLHF.

The table lists this clonotype with a count of one. The J gene is TRBJ2-5, the V gene TRBV6-1; D may be TRBD1 or TRBD2 (5 bases each). TRBJ2-7 matches the DNA end more closely, so the J call is doubtful. The CDR3 has 14 residues. Germline V gene sequence: CDR1 MNHNS, CDR2 SASEGT. The CDR3: CASSRDQTLGEQYF. The CDR3 bases are TGTGCCAGCAGTAGGGACCAGACCCTCGGCGAGCAGTACTTC.

This clonotype has at least ten counts. The chain has TRBV5-1 and TRBJ2-5, with 10 bases fitting TRBD2. V was clipped by 4 bases and J by 1 base; unmatched bases: 10. This CDR3 comprises 17 residues. Germline values: CDR1 SGHRS, CDR2 YFSETQ. As DNA, the CDR3 is TGCGCCAGCAGCCGCGACCCTACTAGCGGGACCCAAGAGACCCAGTACTTC. Encoded protein: CASSRDPTSGTQETQYF.

This chain connects TRBV2 to TRBJ2-1; 9 nucleotides line up with TRBD1. CDR3 size: 14 residues. Germline assignment: CDR1 SNHLY and CDR2 FYNNEI. The trim removed 10 bases at V and 3 bases at J, leaving 7 bases unmatched. The CDR3 region has the DNA TGTGCCATCCTCCCGGGACAGGGCTACAATGAGCAGTTCTTC. This translates into CAILPGQGYNEQFF.

The chain joins TRBV20-1 to TRBJ2-5; D may match TRBD1 or TRBD2 (5 bases each). In germline, CDR1 is DFQATT, CDR2 SNEGSKA (reference sequence). Trimming left V 5 bases short and J 11 bases short, with 21 bases between. The CDR3 contains 13 residues. Here the CDR3 DNA reads TGCAGTGCTTGCCCGGGACGCTACAATGAGCAGTACTTC. Translated, it gives CSACPGRYNEQYF.

In the case of this clonotype: At one boundary the junction diverges from the germline segment, which might be a read error. Here the CDR3 reads CANSPRPGGDIQYF. The CDR3 DNA is TGTGCCAACAGCCCGCGGCCGGGCGGCGACATTCAGTACTTC. The chain joins TRBV7-2 to TRBJ2-7; D remains ambiguous. The end of the DNA fits TRBJ2-4 better, so the J call may be wrong. The CDR3 totals 14 residues. The germline CDR1 and CDR2 sequences are SGHTA and FQGNSA.

This clonotype was seen ten or more times. The rearrangement uses TRBV5-1 and TRBJ2-4, with 9 bases aligning to TRBD1. The germline CDR1 and CDR2 sequences are SGHRS and YFSETQ. V shed 0 bases, J shed 1 base, and the junction held 2 bases outside the gene matches. The CDR3 extends over 16 amino acids. The CDR3 spells CASSLGQGGAKNIQYF. The CDR3, as DNA: TGCGCCAGCAGCTTGGGACAGGGGGGTGCCAAAAACATTCAGTACTTC.

This clonotype was detected many times. The chain is built from TRBV9 and TRBJ2-5, with 11 bases matching TRBD1. CDR3 size: 17 residues. Trimming at V came to 3 bases and at J to 6 bases, leaving 13 bases not matched to a gene. In germline, CDR1 is SGDLS, CDR2 YYNGEE. The CDR3: CASSEGGGTGGQKTQYF. The CDR3 DNA follows: TGTGCCAGCAGCGAGGGCGGCGGGACAGGGGGTCAAAAGACCCAGTACTTC.

Worth noting for this clonotype: Germline and junction disagree at one end, which may indicate a read error. V is TRBV6-5 and J is TRBJ2-5; D is uncertain. The germline V gene encodes CDR1 MNHEY and CDR2 SVGAGI. The CDR3 consists of 11 residues. DNA for the CDR3: TGTGCCAGCAGGAGACAAGAGACCCGGTACTTC. It yields the protein CASRRQETRYF.

This clonotype was detected ten times or more. The chain recombines TRBV7-2 with TRBJ2-2; D gene uncertain. The CDR3 is made up of 14 amino acids. Germline-derived CDR1 and CDR2 are SGHTA and FQGNSA. V lost 3 bases, J lost 9 bases, and 14 bases lay in between. CDR3 sequence: CASSLVMAARELFF. The CDR3 nucleotides read TGTGCCAGCAGCTTGGTCATGGCGGCGAGGGAGCTGTTTTTT.

About this clonotype itself: The CDR3 does not end in the conserved phenylalanine or tryptophan, so this is likely a read error. This rearrangement joins TRBV12-3 or TRBV12-4 to TRBJ2-2, with a weak D call TRBD2 (6 bases). With 5 bases removed from V and 0 bases from J, the gap between germline ends came to 10 bases. The CDR3 is made up of 15 amino acids. The CDR3 loop reads CASSPWGANTGELFL. The DNA of the CDR3 is TGTGCCAGCAGTCCGTGGGGGGCGAACACCGGGGAGCTGTTTTTG.

This clonotype was observed a few times. V usage is TRBV20-1 and J usage is TRBJ1-5; no firm D call. V was shortened by 4 bases and J by 5 bases, with 9 bases between the two germline ends. CDR1 and CDR2 (germline): DFQATT, SNEGSKA (reference sequence). The length of the CDR3 is 12 residues. The CDR3 here is CSAMGGDQPQHF. CDR3 DNA: TGCAGTGCTATGGGTGGAGATCAGCCCCAGCATTTT.

Comment on this clonotype: A much bigger clone sits one base away, suggesting this may be a read error. This sequence joins TRBV20-1 and TRBJ2-7, with D possibly TRBD2 on 6 matching bases. Germline V lookup: CDR1 DFQATT, CDR2 SNEGSKA (reference sequence). There are 14 residues in the CDR3. V was clipped by 1 base and J by 7 bases, with 17 bases between them. The chain's CDR3 is CSARVGGKGNEQYF. DNA of the CDR3: TGCAGTGCTAGAGTGGGGGGAAAGGGCAATGAGCAGTACTTC.

This clonotype was seen many times. The V and J genes are TRBV6-2 or TRBV6-3 and TRBJ2-1; possible D gene TRBD2, 6 bases. Germline-derived CDR1 and CDR2 are MNHEY and SVGEGT. V lost 3 bases and J lost 12, with 12 bases in between. CDR3 length equals 12 residues. The DNA for the CDR3 is TGTGCCAGCAGTTATGGGGGGTTGGGGCAGTTCTTC. Amino acid sequence: CASSYGGLGQFF.

V gene TRBV7-2 combines with J gene TRBJ1-2; D may be TRBD1 (5 bases). Germline CDR1 and CDR2: SGHTA and FQGNSA. Trimming left V 5 bases short and J 3 bases short, with 16 bases between. The CDR3 sequence is 15 residues long. The CDR3 reads CASSLEEWGHYGYTF. The CDR3 DNA reads TGTGCCAGCAGCCTAGAAGAGTGGGGACACTATGGCTACACCTTC.

In its sample, this clonotype was seen many times. The V call is TRBV7-2, the J call TRBJ1-1; D remains ambiguous. The CDR3 covers 13 residues. V lost 7 bases, J lost 0 bases, and 9 bases lay in between. Germline loops: CDR1 SGHTA, CDR2 FQGNSA. The CDR3 DNA sequence: TGTGCCAGCATTCCAGGAATGAACACTGAAGCTTTCTTT. Protein product: CASIPGMNTEAFF.